The 7 T cell receptor beta chains below were found in one sample sequenced in a study of OX40 agonist ivuxolimab in advanced cancers. Using immunoSEQ multiplex PCR, the repertoire was profiled, and TCRdb retains in-frame clones only, with some absent. Among fewer than 45,000 clones listed, 85% to 90% were seen once. The sample in question was CD4+ or CD8+ T cells sorted from blood, obtained in a trial of the OX40 agonist ivuxolimab. These receptors were collected from an adult with an advanced solid tumor such as melanoma, head and neck, liver or kidney cancer.

This clone showed up just a few times. J is TRBJ2-1 and V is TRBV7-9, with TRBD2 identical over 12 bases. The CDR3 spans 16 residues. V lost 4 bases and J lost 12; bases outside the gene matches: 13. CDR1 is SEHNR, CDR2 FQNEAQ, per germline (reference sequence). The CDR3 DNA reads as TGTGCCAGCAGCTATAACAACCTGACTAGCGGGAGTATGCAGTTCTTC. This encodes CASSYNNLTSGSMQFF.

The chain recombines TRBV5-8 with TRBJ1-2; 7 positions agree with TRBD1. J lost 4 bases, V lost 1 base, and 4 bases had no gene match. Germline V gene data show CDR1 as SGHTS and CDR2 as YDEGEE. The CDR3 runs to 14 residues. The CDR3 nucleotides read TGTGCCAGCAGCTTGCGACAGGGTTCCTATGGCTACACCTTC. This sequence encodes CASSLRQGSYGYTF.

The V gene is TRBV18, the J gene TRBJ1-3; 9 positions match TRBD1. Germline values: CDR1 KGHSH, CDR2 LQKENI. The V and J ends lost 3 bases and 4 bases, in that order; junction bases with no gene match: 10. The CDR3 contains 17 residues. CDR3 in DNA: TGTGCCAGCTCACCTCCAGCTCGGGGACAGGGCGGAAACACCATATATTTT. This codes for CASSPPARGQGGNTIYF.

The chain combines TRBV28 with TRBJ2-7, with unresolved D. The CDR3 sequence is 11 residues long. V dropped 10 bases and J dropped 4 bases, with 11 bases sitting between them. Per the germline V gene, CDR1 is MDHEN and CDR2 is SYDVKM. The CDR3 protein is CATSTLYEQYF. CDR3 nucleotides: TGTGCCACGTCCACCCTTTACGAGCAGTACTTC.

The V gene is TRBV29-1, the J gene TRBJ1-2; 7 nucleotides line up with TRBD1. V was clipped by 1 base and J by 13 bases; unmatched bases: 12. The CDR3 runs 13 residues. From germline, CDR1 is SQVTM and CDR2 ANQGSEA. CDR3 protein: CSVEGQGTAYRTF. The DNA for the CDR3 is TGCAGCGTTGAAGGACAAGGGACAGCTTATCGCACCTTC.

This clone was observed a few times. V and J are TRBV7-6 and TRBJ2-2; D may be TRBD1 (6 bases). Germline V CDR1 and CDR2: SGHVS, FNYEAQ. The V end lost 1 base, the J end lost 4 bases, and 7 bases lay between the germline ends. CDR3 length: 14 residues. CDR3 bases: TGTGCCAGCAGCTTAGGAGGGGGCACCGGGGAGCTGTTTTTT. Translated: CASSLGGGTGELFF.

The chain recombines TRBV27 with TRBJ2-7, with 9 bases lining up with TRBD1. Germline V gives CDR1 MNHEY, CDR2 SMNVEV (reference sequence). J was trimmed by 2 bases and V by 6 bases; bases with no gene match: 8. This CDR3 is 15 amino acids long. The CDR3 reads CASSRGQGTTYEQYF. The CDR3 DNA reads TGTGCCAGCAGCAGGGGACAGGGCACAACCTACGAGCAGTACTTC.